This is a list of T cell receptor beta chains from one sample in a study of blood T cell repertoires in COVID-19. Sequenced by immunoSEQ multiplex PCR; TCRdb stores in-frame clones only, minus some. The sample records about 120,000 clones, around 86% being singletons. Input material: peripheral blood. The receptors come from a man older than 75 with active or convalescent COVID-19. The CDR3 runs from the conserved cysteine through the conserved F or W. The D gene is left open where the match is weak. Clone size appears in some rows only: once, few, many, or a class for an expanded clone.

d_call: TRBD1
j_call: TRBJ1-1
clone_size: NA
v_call: TRBV29-1
cdr3_aa: CSVSDRVRGTEAFF
cdr3_nt: TGCAGCGTTTCGGACAGGGTCCGTGGCACTGAAGCTTTCTTT

d_call: TRBD1
j_call: TRBJ2-7
clone_size: NA
v_call: TRBV5-4
cdr3_aa: CASSPTGGRIREQYF
cdr3_nt: TGTGCCAGCAGCCCGACAGGGGGGAGAATTAGGGAGCAGTACTTC

d_call: TRBD1
j_call: TRBJ1-1
clone_size: NA
v_call: TRBV4-1
cdr3_aa: CASSQGSGGAAISNTEAFF
cdr3_nt: TGCGCCAGCAGCCAAGGTTCAGGGGGCGCCGCTATTTCGAACACTGAAGCTTTCTTT

d_call: NA
j_call: TRBJ1-1
clone_size: NA
v_call: TRBV5-5
cdr3_aa: CASSLPPVRGKNTEAFF
cdr3_nt: TGTGCCAGCAGCTTGCCCCCAGTTAGGGGTAAGAACACTGAAGCTTTCTTT

d_call: TRBD2
j_call: TRBJ2-7
clone_size: few
v_call: TRBV7-9
cdr3_aa: CASSGGAGLALDEQYF
cdr3_nt: TGTGCCAGCAGCGGAGGGGCGGGACTAGCGTTAGACGAGCAGTACTTC

d_call: TRBD1
j_call: TRBJ2-7
clone_size: few
v_call: TRBV11-2
cdr3_aa: CASSLDYSDRASSYEQYF
cdr3_nt: TGTGCCAGCAGCTTAGATTATAGCGACAGGGCTAGCTCCTACGAGCAGTACTTC

d_call: NA
j_call: TRBJ2-3
clone_size: once
v_call: TRBV6-4
cdr3_aa: CASSDRGSPDTQYF
cdr3_nt: TGTGCCAGCAGTGACCGGGGGAGCCCAGATACGCAGTATTTT

d_call: NA
j_call: TRBJ2-3
clone_size: NA
v_call: TRBV5-5
cdr3_aa: CASSEGTDTQYF
cdr3_nt: TGTGCCAGCAGCGAGGGCACAGATACGCAGTATTTT

d_call: TRBD1
j_call: TRBJ1-3
clone_size: NA
v_call: TRBV14
cdr3_aa: CATAGTGANTIYF
cdr3_nt: TGTGCCACCGCGGGTACAGGGGCGAACACCATATATTTT

d_call: NA
j_call: TRBJ2-3
clone_size: NA
v_call: TRBV5-1
cdr3_aa: CASSSQRGTDTQYF
cdr3_nt: TGCGCCAGCAGCTCCCAGCGGGGCACAGATACGCAGTATTTT

d_call: TRBD1
j_call: TRBJ1-2
clone_size: NA
v_call: TRBV2
cdr3_aa: CASSEVRDSLNYGYTF
cdr3_nt: TGTGCCAGCAGTGAAGTTCGGGACAGCTTAAACTATGGCTACACCTTC